This T cell receptor (beta chain) was observed in a study of cytomegalovirus exposure and HLA in healthy donors. Study-wide results and limits: Sequencing had likely introduced a cluster of highly shared sequence variants as an artifact. Diagnosis of cytomegalovirus status made by the classifier reportedly showed high specificity and sensitivity. Versus the roughly 670-donor mean, an Asian-associated ancestry cluster reportedly showed fewer N-insertions in a later analysis. Earlier analysis looked at TCR beta V segments, and most were productive about 90% or about 30% of the time.

Concerning this clone itself: Its target is unknown.

The CDR3 extends over 15 amino acids. Germline CDR1 is SGHNT and CDR2 is YYREEE (reference sequence). Trimming took 4 bases from V and 7 from J; bases not matched to a gene: 8. PCR was performed using 60 Vbeta and 13 Jbeta primers. Measured with immunoSEQ multiplex PCR; TCRdb has only the in-frame clones, and not every one. This sample carries about 160,000 clones, 70% to 85% of them seen once, and the ten largest clones take roughly 3.5%. The receptor was derived from a man younger than 40 in good health and CMV-seropositive. The chain carries TRBV5-4 and TRBJ2-1, with 10 bases that match TRBD2. The sequenced sample was PBMCs. In nucleotides, the CDR3 is TGTGCCAGCAGCATTCGGACTAGCGGAGATAATGAGCAGTTCTTC. This gives the protein CASSIRTSGDNEQFF. The full variable domain, its missing parts supplied by reference TRBV5-4 and TRBJ2-1, is ETGVTQSPTHLIKTRGQQVTLRCSSQSGHNTVSWYQQALGQGPQFIFQYYREEENGRGNFPPRFSGLQFPNYSSELNVNALELDDSALYLCASSIRTSGDNEQFFGPGTRLTVL.